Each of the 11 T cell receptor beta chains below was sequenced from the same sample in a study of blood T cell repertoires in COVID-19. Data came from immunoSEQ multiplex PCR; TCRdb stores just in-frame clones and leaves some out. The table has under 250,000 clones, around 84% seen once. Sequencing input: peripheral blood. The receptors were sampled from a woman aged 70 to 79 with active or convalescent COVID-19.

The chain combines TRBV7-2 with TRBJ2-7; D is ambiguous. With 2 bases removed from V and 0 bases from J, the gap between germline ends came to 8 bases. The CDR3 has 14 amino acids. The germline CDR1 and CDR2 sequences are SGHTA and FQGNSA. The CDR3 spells CASSLYPGSYEQYF. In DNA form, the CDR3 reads TGTGCCAGCAGCTTATACCCAGGCTCCTACGAGCAGTACTTC.

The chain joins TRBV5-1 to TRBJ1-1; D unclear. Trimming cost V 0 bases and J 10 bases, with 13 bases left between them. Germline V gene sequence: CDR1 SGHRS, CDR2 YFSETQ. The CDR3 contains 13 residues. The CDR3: CASSLGYSRGAFF. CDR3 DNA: TGCGCCAGCAGCTTGGGGTACAGTCGGGGAGCTTTCTTT.

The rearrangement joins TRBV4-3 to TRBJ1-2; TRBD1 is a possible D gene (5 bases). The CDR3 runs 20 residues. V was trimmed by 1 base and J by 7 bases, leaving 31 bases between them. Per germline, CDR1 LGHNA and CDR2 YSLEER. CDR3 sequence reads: CASSQGGVRAISAEGSGYTF. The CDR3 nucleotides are TGCGCCAGCAGCCAAGGGGGGGTCCGGGCGATTTCGGCGGAGGGGTCTGGCTACACCTTC.

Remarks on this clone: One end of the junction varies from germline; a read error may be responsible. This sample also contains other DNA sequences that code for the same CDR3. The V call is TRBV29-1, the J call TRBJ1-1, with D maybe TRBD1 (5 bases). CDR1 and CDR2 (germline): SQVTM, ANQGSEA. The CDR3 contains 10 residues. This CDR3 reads CSLSTAEAFF. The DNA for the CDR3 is TGCAGCCTCTCGACAGCTGAAGCTTTTTTT.

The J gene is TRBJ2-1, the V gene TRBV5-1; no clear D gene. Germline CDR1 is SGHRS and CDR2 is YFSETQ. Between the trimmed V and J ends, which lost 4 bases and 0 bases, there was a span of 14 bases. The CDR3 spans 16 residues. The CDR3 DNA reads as TGCGCCAGCAGCGCGGAGAAGTTCCGCTCCTACAATGAGCAGTTCTTC. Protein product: CASSAEKFRSYNEQFF.

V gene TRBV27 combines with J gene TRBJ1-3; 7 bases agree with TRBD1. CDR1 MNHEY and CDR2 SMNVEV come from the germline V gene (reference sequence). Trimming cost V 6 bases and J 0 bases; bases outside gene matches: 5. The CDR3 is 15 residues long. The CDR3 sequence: CASSLTGTSGNTIYF. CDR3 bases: TGTGCCAGCAGCCTGACAGGGACCTCTGGAAACACCATATATTTT.

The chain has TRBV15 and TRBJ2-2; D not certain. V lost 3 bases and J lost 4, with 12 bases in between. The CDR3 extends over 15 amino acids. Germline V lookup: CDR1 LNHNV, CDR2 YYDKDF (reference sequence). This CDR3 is CATSSLLVSTGELFF. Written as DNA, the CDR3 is TGTGCCACCAGCAGCCTCCTAGTTAGCACCGGGGAGCTGTTTTTT.

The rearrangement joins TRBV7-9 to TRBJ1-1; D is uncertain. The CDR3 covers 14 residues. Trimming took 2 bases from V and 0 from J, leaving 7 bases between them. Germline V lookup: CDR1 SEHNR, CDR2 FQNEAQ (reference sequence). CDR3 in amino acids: CASSLQTMNTEAFF. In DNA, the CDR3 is TGTGCCAGCAGCTTACAGACTATGAACACTGAAGCTTTCTTT.

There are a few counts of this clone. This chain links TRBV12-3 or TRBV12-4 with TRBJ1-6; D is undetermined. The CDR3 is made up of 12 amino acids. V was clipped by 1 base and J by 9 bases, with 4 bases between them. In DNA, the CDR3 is TGTGCCAGCAGTTTAGGCGTTTCACCCCTCCACTTT. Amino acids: CASSLGVSPLHF.

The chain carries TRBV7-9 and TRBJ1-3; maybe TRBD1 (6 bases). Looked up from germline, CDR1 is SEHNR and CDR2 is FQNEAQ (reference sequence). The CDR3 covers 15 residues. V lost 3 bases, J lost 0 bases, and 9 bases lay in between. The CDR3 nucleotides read TGTGCCAGCAGCTTGGACAGCCTCTCTGGAAACACCATATATTTT. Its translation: CASSLDSLSGNTIYF. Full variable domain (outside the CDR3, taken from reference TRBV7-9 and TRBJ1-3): DTGVSQNPRHKITKRGQNVTFRCDPISEHNRLYWYRQTLGQGPEFLTYFQNEAQLEKSRLLSDRFSAERPKGSFSTLEIQRTEQGDSAMYLCASSLDSLSGNTIYFGEGSWLTVV.

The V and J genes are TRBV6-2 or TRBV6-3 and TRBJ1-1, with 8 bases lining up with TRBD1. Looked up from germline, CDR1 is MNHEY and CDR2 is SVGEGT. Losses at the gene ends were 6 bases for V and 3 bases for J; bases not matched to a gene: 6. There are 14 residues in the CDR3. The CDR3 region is CASSLDRGYTEAFF. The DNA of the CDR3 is TGTGCCAGCAGCCTAGACAGGGGATACACTGAAGCTTTCTTT.